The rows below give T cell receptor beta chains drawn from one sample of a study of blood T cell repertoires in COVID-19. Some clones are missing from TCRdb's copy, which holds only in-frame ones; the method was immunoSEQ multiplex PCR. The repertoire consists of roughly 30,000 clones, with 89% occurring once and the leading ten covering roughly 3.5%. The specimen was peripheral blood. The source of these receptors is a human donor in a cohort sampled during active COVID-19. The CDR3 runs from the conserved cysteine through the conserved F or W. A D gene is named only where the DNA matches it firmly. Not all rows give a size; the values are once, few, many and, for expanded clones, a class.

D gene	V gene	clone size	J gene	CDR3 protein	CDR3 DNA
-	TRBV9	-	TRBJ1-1	CASNRGGATEAFF	TGTGCCAGCAACCGGGGAGGGGCCACTGAAGCTTTCTTT
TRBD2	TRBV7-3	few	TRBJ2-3	CASSSQPLAGIGGGTDTQYF	TGTGCCAGCAGCTCACAGCCACTAGCGGGGATCGGCGGGGGCACAGATACGCAGTATTTT
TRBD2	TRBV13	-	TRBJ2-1	CASRARGSGGGNEQFF	TGTGCCAGCAGAGCCCGGGGTAGCGGGGGGGGCAATGAGCAGTTCTTC
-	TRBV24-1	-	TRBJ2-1	CATSVGRNNEQFF	TGTGCCACCAGTGTGGGCAGAAACAATGAGCAGTTCTTC
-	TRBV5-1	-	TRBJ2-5	CASSLQGSETQYF	TGCGCCAGCAGCTTGCAGGGTTCGGAGACCCAGTACTTC
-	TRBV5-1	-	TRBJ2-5	CASSLEQGISETQYF	TGCGCCAGCAGCTTGGAACAGGGAATCTCAGAGACCCAGTACTTC
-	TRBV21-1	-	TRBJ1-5	CASSKVGSYQPQHF	TGTGCCAGCAGCAAAGTTGGGAGTTATCAGCCCCAGCATTTT
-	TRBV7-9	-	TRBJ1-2	CASSLVAGGYTF	TGTGCCAGCAGCTTAGTGGCGGGCGGCTACACCTTC
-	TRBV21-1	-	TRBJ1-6	CASSKEDGRDSPLHF	TGTGCCAGCAGCAAAGAGGACGGGAGGGATTCACCCCTCCACTTT
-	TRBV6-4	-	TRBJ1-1	CASSEQAGGNTEAFF	TGTGCCAGCAGTGAGCAGGCGGGGGGGAACACTGAAGCTTTCTTT
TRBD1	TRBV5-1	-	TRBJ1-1	CASSGGTGGWTEAFF	TGCGCCAGCAGCGGTGGGACAGGGGGCTGGACTGAAGCTTTCTTT
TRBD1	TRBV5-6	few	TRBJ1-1	CASADRVRMNTEAFF	TGTGCCAGCGCAGACAGGGTCCGCATGAACACTGAAGCTTTCTTT
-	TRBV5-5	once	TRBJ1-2	CASSLLGLLNYGYTF	TGTGCCAGCAGCCTACTGGGACTCTTGAACTATGGCTACACCTTC
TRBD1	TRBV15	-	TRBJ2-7	CATSMGQGTYEQYF	TGTGCCACCAGCATGGGACAGGGCACCTACGAGCAGTACTTC
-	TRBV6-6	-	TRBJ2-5	CASSYSGETQYF	TGTGCCAGCAGTTACTCCGGGGAGACCCAGTACTTC
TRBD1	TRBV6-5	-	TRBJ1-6	CASSSGTGFSPLHF	TGTGCCAGCAGTTCCGGGACAGGGTTTTCACCCCTCCACTTT
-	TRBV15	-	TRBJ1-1	CATSRDRGGRNTEAFF	TGTGCCACCAGCAGAGATCGCGGGGGACGTAATACTGAAGCTTTCTTT
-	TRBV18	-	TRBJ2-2	CASSPRGESNTGELFF	TGTGCCAGCTCACCTAGGGGCGAATCGAACACCGGGGAGCTGTTTTTT
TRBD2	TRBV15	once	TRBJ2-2	CATRGTLDTGELFF	TGTGCCACGCGGGGGACCTTGGACACCGGGGAGCTGTTTTTT
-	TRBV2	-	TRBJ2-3	CASRGDFRTDTQYF	TGTGCCAGCAGGGGGGACTTTCGCACAGATACGCAGTATTTT
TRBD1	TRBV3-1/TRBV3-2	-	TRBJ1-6	CASTRRTGGGYNSPLHF	TGTGCCAGCACCCGAAGGACAGGCGGCGGGTATAATTCACCCCTCCACTTT
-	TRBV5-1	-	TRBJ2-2	CASSLESSNTGELFF	TGCGCCAGCTCCTTAGAGAGTTCGAACACCGGGGAGCTGTTTTTT
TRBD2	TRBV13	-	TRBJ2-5	CASSLGLAGGPETQYF	TGTGCCAGCAGCCTCGGACTAGCGGGGGGGCCAGAGACCCAGTACTTC
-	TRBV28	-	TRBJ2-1	CASRGHESSYNEQFF	TGTGCCAGCAGGGGACACGAGAGCTCCTACAATGAGCAGTTCTTC
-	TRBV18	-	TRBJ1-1	CASSPPVSPGTEAFF	TGTGCCAGCTCACCACCCGTTTCCCCGGGGACTGAAGCTTTCTTT
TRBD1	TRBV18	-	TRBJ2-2	CASSPAMLTGMNTGELFF	TGTGCCAGCTCACCCGCGATGCTGACAGGGATGAACACCGGGGAGCTGTTTTTT
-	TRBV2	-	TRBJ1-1	CASSFFSTGNTEAFF	TGTGCCAGCAGTTTCTTTTCGACAGGCAACACTGAAGCTTTCTTT
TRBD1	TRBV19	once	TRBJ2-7	CASRDSRDSYEQYF	TGTGCCAGTAGGGACTCTAGGGACAGCTACGAGCAGTACTTC
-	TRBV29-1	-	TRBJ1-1	CSVAEGLGTEAFF	TGCAGCGTTGCAGAGGGCCTGGGCACTGAAGCTTTCTTT
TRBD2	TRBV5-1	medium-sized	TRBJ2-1	CASSLSPLAGGRNEQFF	TGCGCCAGCAGCCTTAGCCCACTAGCGGGGGGGCGGAATGAGCAGTTCTTC
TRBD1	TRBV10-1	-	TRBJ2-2	CASTPGQGGQFGELFF	TGCGCCAGCACCCCAGGACAGGGGGGCCAATTCGGGGAGCTGTTTTTT
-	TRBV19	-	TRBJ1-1	CASSIGVWTVNTEAFF	TGTGCCAGTAGTATAGGTGTCTGGACAGTGAACACTGAAGCTTTCTTT
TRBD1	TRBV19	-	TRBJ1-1	CASSLGQARTEAFF	TGTGCCAGTAGTCTTGGACAGGCCCGCACTGAAGCTTTCTTT
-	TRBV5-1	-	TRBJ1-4	CASSLGDNTYNEKLFF	TGCGCCAGCAGCTTGGGGGACAACACCTATAATGAAAAACTGTTTTTT
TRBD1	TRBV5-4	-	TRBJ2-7	CASSLWLGQGAYEQYF	TGTGCCAGCAGCTTGTGGCTCGGTCAGGGGGCTTACGAGCAGTACTTC
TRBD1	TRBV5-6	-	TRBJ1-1	CASSLGQLATEAFF	TGTGCCAGCAGTTTGGGACAGTTGGCAACTGAAGCTTTCTTT
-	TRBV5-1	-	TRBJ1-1	CASSLTLNTEAFF	TGCGCCAGCAGCTTGACACTGAACACTGAAGCTTTCTTT
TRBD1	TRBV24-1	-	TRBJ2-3	CATSDLGQGDTDTQYF	TGTGCCACCAGTGACTTAGGACAGGGGGACACAGATACGCAGTATTTT
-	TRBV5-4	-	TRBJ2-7	CASSMDSKTPFYEQYF	TGTGCCAGCAGCATGGACAGCAAAACTCCTTTCTACGAGCAGTACTTC
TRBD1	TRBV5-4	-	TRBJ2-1	CASSLGTGARNEQFF	TGTGCCAGCAGCTTGGGGACAGGGGCCCGTAATGAGCAGTTCTTC
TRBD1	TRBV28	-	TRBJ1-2	CASTPQGVEDGYTF	TGTGCCAGCACCCCACAGGGGGTCGAGGATGGCTACACCTTC
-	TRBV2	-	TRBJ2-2	CASKRTVNTGELFF	TGTGCCAGCAAAAGGACTGTGAACACCGGGGAGCTGTTTTTT
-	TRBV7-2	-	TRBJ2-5	CASSLVGAPAQYF	TGTGCCAGCAGCTTAGTTGGGGCTCCCGCCCAGTACTTC
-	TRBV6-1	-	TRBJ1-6	CASSEPSGSNSPLHF	TGTGCCAGCAGTGAACCGTCAGGGTCCAATTCACCCCTCCACTTT
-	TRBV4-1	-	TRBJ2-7	CASSQVGFTGSYEQYF	TGCGCCAGCAGCCAAGTCGGATTCACAGGGTCCTACGAGCAGTACTTC
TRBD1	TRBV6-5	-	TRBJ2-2	CASSYTGQGPSWELFF	TGTGCCAGCAGTTACACAGGACAGGGCCCCTCTTGGGAGCTGTTTTTT
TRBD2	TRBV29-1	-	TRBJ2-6	CSALPAGGPGANVLTF	TGCAGCGCGCTTCCAGCGGGGGGGCCTGGGGCCAACGTCCTGACTTTC
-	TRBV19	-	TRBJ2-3	CASSIRRGRLNTQYF	TGTGCCAGTAGTATAAGGCGGGGGCGACTAAATACGCAGTATTTT
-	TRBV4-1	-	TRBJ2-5	CASSRLAEETQYF	TGCGCCAGCAGCCGATTAGCGGAAGAGACCCAGTACTTC
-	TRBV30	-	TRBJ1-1	CAWSPSYRGTEAFF	TGTGCCTGGAGTCCGTCCTATCGGGGCACTGAAGCTTTCTTT
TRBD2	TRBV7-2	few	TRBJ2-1	CASSLGGGGPEFRQFF	TGTGCCAGCAGCTTAGGGGGCGGGGGGCCAGAATTTAGGCAGTTCTTC
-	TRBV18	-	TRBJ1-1	CASSEGSRNTEAFF	TGTGCCAGCTCAGAGGGATCCAGGAACACTGAAGCTTTCTTT
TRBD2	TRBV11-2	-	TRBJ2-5	CASSLGRGGETQYF	TGTGCCAGCAGCTTAGGGCGGGGGGGCGAGACCCAGTACTTC
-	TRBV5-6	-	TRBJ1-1	CASSWERTVQGNTEAFF	TGTGCCAGCAGCTGGGAACGGACAGTGCAAGGTAACACTGAAGCTTTCTTT
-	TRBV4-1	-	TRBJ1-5	CASSQGTAYSNQPQHF	TGCGCCAGCAGCCAAGGGACAGCCTATAGCAATCAGCCCCAGCATTTT
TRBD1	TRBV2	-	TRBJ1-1	CASSGGQGGTEAFF	TGTGCCAGCAGTGGGGGACAGGGGGGAACTGAAGCTTTCTTT
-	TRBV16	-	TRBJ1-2	CASSQSGREDGYTF	TGTGCCAGCAGCCAATCGGGTAGGGAGGATGGCTACACCTTC
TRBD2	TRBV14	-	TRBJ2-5	CASSPGRQFTSGGAIETQYF	TGTGCCAGCAGCCCCGGGAGACAGTTCACTAGCGGGGGGGCAATAGAGACCCAGTACTTC
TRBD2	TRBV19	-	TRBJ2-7	CASSIVGLAGYEQYF	TGTGCCAGTAGTATAGTGGGACTAGCGGGTTACGAGCAGTACTTC